A single T cell receptor (beta chain) is shown here with its context. The data were obtained in a study of shared clonotypes between healthy human individuals. The CDR3 runs 16 residues. The J segment lost 4 bases and the V segment lost 5 bases, leaving 6 bases of the junction unmatched. The germline V gene encodes CDR1 MNHEY and CDR2 SMNVEV (reference sequence). The assay was immunoSEQ multiplex PCR, and TCRdb's table has in-frame clones only and misses some. The sample lists some 690,000 clones; 90% were seen once. The sequence came from a man younger than 35 in good health. Some clones in this sample may be carry-over from other donors' samples. This sequence joins TRBV27 and TRBJ2-3; 13 bases line up with TRBD2. The sequencing sample was made of memory CD8+ T cells from PBMCs. Sample subset: CD45RO+ cells pooled with CCR7-negative TemRA cells. Here the CDR3 DNA reads TGTGCCAGCAGTACCCTAGGACTAGCGGGAGCAGATACGCAGTATTTT. Translating it yields CASSTLGLAGADTQYF.